This TCR beta chain was observed in a study of graft-versus-host responses after intestinal transplantation. Using immunoSEQ multiplex PCR, the repertoire was profiled, and TCRdb retains in-frame clones only, with some absent. The table has around 13,000 clones, about 36% seen once. Trimming shortened V by 7 bases and J by 0 bases, and 7 bases separated the two germline ends. From germline, CDR1 is MNHEY and CDR2 SVGAGI. The CDR3 sequence is 14 residues long. This specimen was alloreactive CD4+ T cells from a mixed lymphocyte reaction culture, taken before intestinal transplant. The subset here: CFSE-low proliferating T cells sorted from roughly 6-day pre-transplant mixed lymphocyte reaction (GvH or HvG direction). The chain has TRBV6-5 and TRBJ1-6, with D uncertain. The clonotype comes from a human patient who received an intestinal transplant. The CDR3 DNA sequence: TGTGCCAGCACCTTCGGCTCCTATAATTCACCCCTCCACTTT. This gives the protein CASTFGSYNSPLHF.